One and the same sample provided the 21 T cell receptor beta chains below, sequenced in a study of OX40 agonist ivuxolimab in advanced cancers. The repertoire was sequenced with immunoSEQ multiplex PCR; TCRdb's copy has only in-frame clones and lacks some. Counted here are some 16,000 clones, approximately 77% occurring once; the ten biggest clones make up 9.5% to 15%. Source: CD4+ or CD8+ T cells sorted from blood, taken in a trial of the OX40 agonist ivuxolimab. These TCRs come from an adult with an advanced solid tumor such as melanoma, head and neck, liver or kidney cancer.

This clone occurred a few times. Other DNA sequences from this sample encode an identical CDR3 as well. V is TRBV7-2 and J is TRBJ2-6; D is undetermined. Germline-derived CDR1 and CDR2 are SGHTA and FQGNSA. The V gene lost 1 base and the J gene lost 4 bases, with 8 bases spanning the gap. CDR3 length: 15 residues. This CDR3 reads CASSLDGSGANVLTF. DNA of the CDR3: TGTGCCAGCAGCTTAGATGGATCCGGGGCCAACGTCCTGACTTTC.

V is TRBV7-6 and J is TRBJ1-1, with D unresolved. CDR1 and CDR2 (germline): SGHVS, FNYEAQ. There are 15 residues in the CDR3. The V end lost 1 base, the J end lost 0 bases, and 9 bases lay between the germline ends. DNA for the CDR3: TGTGCCAGCAGCTTAGGTGCAGAAGTGAACACTGAAGCTTTCTTT. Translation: CASSLGAEVNTEAFF.

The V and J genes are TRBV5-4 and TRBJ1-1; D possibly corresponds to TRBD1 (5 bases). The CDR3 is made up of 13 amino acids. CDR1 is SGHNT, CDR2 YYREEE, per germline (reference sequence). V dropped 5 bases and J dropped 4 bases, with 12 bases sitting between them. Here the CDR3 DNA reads TGTGCCAGCAGTTTCACGAGGGGCACTGAAGCTTTCTTT. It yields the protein CASSFTRGTEAFF.

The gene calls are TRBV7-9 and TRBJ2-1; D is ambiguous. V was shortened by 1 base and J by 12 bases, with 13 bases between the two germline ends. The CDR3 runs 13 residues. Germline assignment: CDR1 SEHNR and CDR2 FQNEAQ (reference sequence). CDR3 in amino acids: CASSLGSKEAQFF. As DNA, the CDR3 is TGTGCCAGCAGCTTAGGCAGTAAGGAAGCGCAGTTCTTC.

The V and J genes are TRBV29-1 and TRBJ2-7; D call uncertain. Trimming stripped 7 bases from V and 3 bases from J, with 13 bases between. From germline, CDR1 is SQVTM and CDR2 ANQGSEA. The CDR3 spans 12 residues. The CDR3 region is CSGSVGDYEQYF. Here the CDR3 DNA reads TGCAGCGGATCGGTTGGGGACTACGAGCAGTACTTC.

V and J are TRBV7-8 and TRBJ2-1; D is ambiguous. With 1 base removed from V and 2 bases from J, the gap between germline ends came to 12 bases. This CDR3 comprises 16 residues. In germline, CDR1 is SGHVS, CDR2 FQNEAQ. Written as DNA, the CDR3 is TGTGCCAGCAGCTTAGAATCAGAAACAACCTACAATGAGCAGTTCTTC. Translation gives CASSLESETTYNEQFF.

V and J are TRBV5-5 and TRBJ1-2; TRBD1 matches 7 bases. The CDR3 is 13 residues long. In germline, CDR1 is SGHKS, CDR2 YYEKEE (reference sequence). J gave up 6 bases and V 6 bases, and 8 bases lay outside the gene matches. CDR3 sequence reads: CASNAPGQHGYTF. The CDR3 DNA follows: TGTGCCAGCAACGCTCCGGGACAGCATGGCTACACCTTC.

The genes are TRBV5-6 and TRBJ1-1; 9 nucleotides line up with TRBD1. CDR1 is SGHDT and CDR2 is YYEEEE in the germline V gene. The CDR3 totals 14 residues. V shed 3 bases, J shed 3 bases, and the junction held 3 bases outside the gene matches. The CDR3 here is CASSWDRVDTEAFF. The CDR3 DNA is TGTGCCAGCAGCTGGGACAGGGTGGACACTGAAGCTTTCTTT.

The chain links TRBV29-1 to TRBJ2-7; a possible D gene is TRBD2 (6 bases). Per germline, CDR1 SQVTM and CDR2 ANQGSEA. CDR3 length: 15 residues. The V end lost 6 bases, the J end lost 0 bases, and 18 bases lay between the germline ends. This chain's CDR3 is CSVARWVGSSYEQYF. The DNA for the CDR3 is TGCAGCGTCGCGAGGTGGGTCGGGAGCTCCTACGAGCAGTACTTC.

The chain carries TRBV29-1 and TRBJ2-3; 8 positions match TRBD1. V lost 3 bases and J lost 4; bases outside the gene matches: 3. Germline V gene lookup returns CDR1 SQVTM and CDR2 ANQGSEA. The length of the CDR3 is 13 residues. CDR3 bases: TGCAGCGTTGACAGGGGGCTTTCAGATACGCAGTATTTT. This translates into CSVDRGLSDTQYF.

Written as DNA, the CDR3 is TGTGCCAGCAGCTTAGCGGGACATGCTGAAGCTTTCTTT. Amino acids: CASSLAGHAEAFF. The chain joins TRBV7-6 to TRBJ1-1; perhaps TRBD1 as D (6 bases). Trimming removed 0 bases at V and 6 bases at J, with 8 bases between. Germline CDR1 and CDR2: SGHVS and FNYEAQ. There are 13 residues in the CDR3.

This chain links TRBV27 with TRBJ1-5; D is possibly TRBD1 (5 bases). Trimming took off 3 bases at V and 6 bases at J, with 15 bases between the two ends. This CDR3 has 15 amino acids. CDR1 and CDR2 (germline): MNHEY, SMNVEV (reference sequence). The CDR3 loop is CASSFIFTGTQPQHF. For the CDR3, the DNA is TGTGCCAGCAGTTTTATTTTCACAGGAACTCAGCCCCAGCATTTT.

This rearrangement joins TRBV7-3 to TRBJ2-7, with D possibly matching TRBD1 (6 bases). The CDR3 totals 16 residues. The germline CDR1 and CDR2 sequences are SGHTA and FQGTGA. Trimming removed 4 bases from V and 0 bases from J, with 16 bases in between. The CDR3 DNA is TGTGCCAGCAGCTCGCCCCAAGAGACAGGCTCCTACGAGCAGTACTTC. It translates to CASSSPQETGSYEQYF.

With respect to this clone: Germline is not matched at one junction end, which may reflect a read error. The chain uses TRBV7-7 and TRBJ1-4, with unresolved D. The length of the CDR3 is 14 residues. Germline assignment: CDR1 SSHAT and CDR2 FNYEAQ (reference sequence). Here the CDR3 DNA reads TGTGCTAGCAGCCCGGGCCCCCCCGGTGAAAAACTGTTTTTT. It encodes CASSPGPPGEKLFF.

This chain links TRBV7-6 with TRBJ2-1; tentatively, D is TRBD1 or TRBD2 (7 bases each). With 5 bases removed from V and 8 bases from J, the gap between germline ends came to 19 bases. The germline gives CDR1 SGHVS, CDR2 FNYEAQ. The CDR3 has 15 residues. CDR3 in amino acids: CASSQGGMKSYEQFF. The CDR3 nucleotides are TGTGCCAGCAGCCAGGGGGGGATGAAGAGTTATGAGCAGTTCTTC.

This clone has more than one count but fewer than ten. The CDR3 loop reads CASSQEASLQVGFF. Here the CDR3 DNA reads TGCGCCAGCAGCCAAGAGGCTTCCCTGCAGGTGGGTTTCTTC. The V and J genes are TRBV4-1 and TRBJ2-1, with D unresolved. The CDR3 is 14 amino acids. Trimming left V 0 bases short and J 16 bases short, with 19 bases between. CDR1 MGHRA and CDR2 YSYEKL come from the germline V gene.

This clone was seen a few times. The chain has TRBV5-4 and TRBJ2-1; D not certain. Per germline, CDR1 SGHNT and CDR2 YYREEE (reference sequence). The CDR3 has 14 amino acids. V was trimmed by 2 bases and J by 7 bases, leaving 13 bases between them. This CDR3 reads CASSFGVQVNEQFF. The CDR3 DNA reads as TGTGCCAGCAGCTTCGGCGTGCAGGTGAATGAGCAGTTCTTC.

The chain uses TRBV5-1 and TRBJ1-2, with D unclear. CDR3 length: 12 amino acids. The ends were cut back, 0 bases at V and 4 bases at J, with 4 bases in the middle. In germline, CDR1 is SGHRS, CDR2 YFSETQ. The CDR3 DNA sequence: TGCGCCAGCAGCTTGGACAGCTATGGCTACACCTTC. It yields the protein CASSLDSYGYTF.

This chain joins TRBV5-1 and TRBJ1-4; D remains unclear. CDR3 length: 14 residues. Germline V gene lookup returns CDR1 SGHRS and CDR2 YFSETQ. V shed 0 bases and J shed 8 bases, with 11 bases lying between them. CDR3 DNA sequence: TGCGCCAGCAGCTTGGCCGGTGATATCGAAAAACTGTTTTTT. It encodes CASSLAGDIEKLFF.

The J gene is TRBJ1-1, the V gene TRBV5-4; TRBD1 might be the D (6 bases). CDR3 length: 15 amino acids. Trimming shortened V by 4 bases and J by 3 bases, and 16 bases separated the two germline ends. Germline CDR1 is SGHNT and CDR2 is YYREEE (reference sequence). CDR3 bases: TGTGCCAGCAGCCAAGGAGGGGGGCCGTACACTGAAGCTTTCTTT. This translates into CASSQGGGPYTEAFF.

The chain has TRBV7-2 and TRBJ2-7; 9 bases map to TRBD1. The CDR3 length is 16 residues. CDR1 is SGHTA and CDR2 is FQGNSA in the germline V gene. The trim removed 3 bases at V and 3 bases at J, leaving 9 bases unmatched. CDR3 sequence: CASSLAGDRDGYEQYF. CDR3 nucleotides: TGTGCCAGCAGCTTGGCCGGGGACAGGGACGGCTACGAGCAGTACTTC.